This record concerns one TCR beta chain sequence. Its target is unknown. The sample comes from a study of beta chain features in type 1 diabetes. Regarding the study as a whole: TCRB CDR3s from Type 1 diabetes patients were moderately but significantly shorter in all four CD4+ subsets.

TCRB transcripts that were expressed got sequenced, as all of the isolated RNA had been reverse transcribed. TCRdb keeps only in-frame clones here, not all; method: immunoSEQ multiplex PCR. The table has more than 300,000 clones, around 10% seen once. CDR1 SGHTA and CDR2 FQGNSA come from the germline V gene. The CDR3 has 16 residues. The V and J ends lost 3 bases and 3 bases, in that order; junction bases with no gene match: 7. Sequencing was carried out using central memory CD4+ T cells from blood. This receptor was identified in a young man with type 1 diabetes. V gene TRBV7-2 combines with J gene TRBJ2-1; TRBD2 aligns across 8 bases. The CDR3 loop is CASSFSGTLLYNEQFF. CDR3 nucleotide sequence: TGTGCCAGCAGCTTTAGCGGGACTCTCCTCTACAATGAGCAGTTCTTC.